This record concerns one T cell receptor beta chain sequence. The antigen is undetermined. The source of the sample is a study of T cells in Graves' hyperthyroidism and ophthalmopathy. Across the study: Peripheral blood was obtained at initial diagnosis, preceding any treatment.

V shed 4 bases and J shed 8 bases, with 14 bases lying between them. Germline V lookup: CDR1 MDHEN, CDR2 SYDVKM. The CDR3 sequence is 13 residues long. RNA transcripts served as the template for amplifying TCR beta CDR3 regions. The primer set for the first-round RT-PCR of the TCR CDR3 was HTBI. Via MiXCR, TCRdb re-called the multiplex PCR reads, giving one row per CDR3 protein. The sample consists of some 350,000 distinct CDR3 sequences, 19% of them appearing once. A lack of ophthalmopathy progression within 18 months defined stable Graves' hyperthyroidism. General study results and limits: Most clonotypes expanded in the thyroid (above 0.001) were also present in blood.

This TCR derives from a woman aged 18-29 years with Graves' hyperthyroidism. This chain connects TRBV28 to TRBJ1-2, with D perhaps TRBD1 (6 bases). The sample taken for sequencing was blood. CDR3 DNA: TGTGCCAGCAGTTCCCCGCGGGGGGGCGGCTACACCTTC. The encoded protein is CASSSPRGGGYTF.